This T cell receptor beta chain was identified during a study of cytomegalovirus exposure and HLA in healthy donors listed by TCRdb under 2017. General notes on the study: An earlier analysis of 587 of the donors reported roughly 300 Gb of sequence data and 117 million unique TCR beta sequences obtained from about 180 million T cells. An early release covering roughly 640 HLA-typed donors comprised about 310 gigabases of sequencing data and around 86 million unique TCR sequences. The genetic ancestry cluster associated with self-reported Caucasian donors included around four fifths of the roughly 410 genotyped donors. The aim of the study was to test whether cataloging public T cell receptors could identify signatures of past pathogen exposure. Using immunosequencing, the study profiled T cell repertoires from 550 to 750 subjects and related those repertoires to cytomegalovirus serostatus. Besides the first cohort of roughly 700 subjects, a separate validation cohort made up of about 120 different subjects was used. The study combined high-throughput TCR immunosequencing, statistical association of individual TCRs with disease status, and machine learning to predict cytomegalovirus infection status. A later analysis re-examined previously published TCR beta repertoires from several hundred donors and added high-resolution HLA genotyping to investigate patterns of TCR occurrence. The later analysis used no new phenotypic data to find candidate immune exposures, relying instead on TCR beta sequences and their occurrence across donors. In an earlier analysis of a few hundred of the donors, high-throughput TCR beta sequencing was used to judge whether each TCR beta V gene segment behaved as functional or pseudogenic. Donor age, sex, ethnicity and CMV serostatus were compiled alongside the repertoire data. In a later genetic analysis, genome-wide SNP genotypes for 398 of the 666 donors were used, and that subset was treated as a discovery cohort. Every discovery cohort repertoire had been produced on one sequencing platform. HLA typing covered class I and class II loci at four-digit resolution. The number of donors typed differed by locus, with roughly 620-630 for A, B, C, DRB1 and DQB1, roughly 520 for DQA1, 606 for DPA1, and over 400 for DPB1. Four or five DR-DQ haplotypes were treated as single units for association and clustering because of strong linkage in the cohort. Across approximately 420 genotyped donors of the cohort, an average of about 240,000 unique TCR beta nucleotide sequences per donor were sequenced, and roughly 17% of those sequences were non-productive. The paper's findings and limits, for the study overall: A further reported finding was that TCR beta sequences accurately predicted the HLA-A and HLA-B alleles for most subjects in the first cohort. The 87-base-pair reads could not distinguish some IMGT-functional V segments, including TRBV6-2 and TRBV6-3, so those segments were excluded. A later analysis found that HLA-associated TCR beta chains were more clonally expanded and had lower generation probabilities than equally common non-associated chains. Compared with the 666-donor mean, donors in an Asian-associated ancestry cluster had fewer N-insertions in productive TCRs, according to a later genetic analysis. Assigning TCR associations to individual alleles was difficult when HLA alleles, especially DR and DQ, strongly co-occurred. Specific HLA alleles were associated with 15,000 to 20,000 TCR beta sequences at a false discovery rate of 0.05 in a later analysis. V-gene and J-gene trimming of TCR beta chains was associated with a missense DCLRE1C variant in a later genetic analysis, and the association was replicated in an independent cohort. Broadly in line with IMGT annotations, most TCR beta V segments showed up in productive rearrangements about 87% or about 30% of the time in an earlier analysis of under 700 of the donors. Immune exposure information for the cohort was limited to CMV serostatus. According to a later analysis, most CMV-associated TCR beta chains appeared to be HLA-restricted, and the HLA associations seemed to be driven largely by CMV exposure. Linkage disequilibrium might explain the correlated functional status among segregating V segments, but an unknown experimental factor could not be excluded. This cohort had only TCR beta chains sequenced, and the lack of alpha or paired-chain data limited which features could be detected. The classifier was reported to diagnose cytomegalovirus status with high specificity and sensitivity in both the original and validation cohorts. The authors suggested that the approach could potentially be extended to other disease states and immunological phenotypes. In a later analysis, TCR association rates were found to vary across HLA loci, with the most associated TCRs seen for DRB1 alleles and the fewest for HLA-C alleles. A few of the identified cytomegalovirus-associated TCR beta chains were confirmed in vitro to be specific for cytomegalovirus antigens. Because HLA typing was missing for some donors at each locus, association tests included only the typed subset. In a later analysis, several top co-occurrence clusters were reported to appear linked to parvovirus B19, influenza, CMV and Epstein-Barr virus. The earlier analysis of some 540 of the donors excluded fewer than 20 rarely observed V segments, including chromosome 9 orphons, because counts were too low. The sequencing pipeline was judged likely to have produced a cluster of highly shared sequence variants as a technical artifact. The presence/absence analyses assumed that sequencing depth was roughly uniform across donors, and that assumption may not be true. In the study, approximately 150 TCR beta chains were listed as associated with cytomegalovirus. Most TCR sequences were seen in very few donors, while some public TCRs were found in many individuals.

The cohort consisted of 650 to 850 healthy bone marrow donors. Cohort members were all nominally healthy when sampled, although unrecorded immune exposures were likely present. The donor was CMV seropositive and belonged to the group of 250 to 300 seropositive cohort members. Each donor provided a peripheral blood sample, and peripheral blood mononuclear cells were used for TCR beta sequencing. Genomic DNA extraction from the blood cell samples was performed with the Qiagen DNeasy Blood Extraction Kit. With respect to this clone: Its antigen is not yet known. The record has no base qualities; no much larger clone is one base away.

The CDR3 holds 16 amino acids from the cysteine to the phenylalanine. Only CDR3 DNA is held: 48 bases, read in frame from base 1. Looking up the germline V gene (reference sequence) yields CDR1 MNHEY and CDR2 SMNVEV. V loses 8 bases, J loses 0 bases, and the germline ends lie 19 bases apart. Library generation was performed with the immunoSEQ multiplex PCR assay. A mixture of 60 forward primers for TCR Vbeta segments and 13 reverse primers for TCR Jbeta segments was used in the multiplex PCR. Amplification of the CDR3 region of rearranged TCR beta genes was performed with a multiplex PCR assay on genomic DNA. The Illumina HiSeq System was used to sequence the amplified TCR beta libraries as 87-base-pair reads. In the authors' own workflow: A later analysis tallied around 87 million unique TCR beta chains across the 666 repertoires, and roughly 11 million of those chains were shared by two or more donors. To remove PCR and sequencing errors, raw reads were error-corrected and collapsed into unique sequences using a nearest-neighbor algorithm that merged closely related sequences. To assign V, D and J gene segments, CDR3 sequences were aligned to IMGT reference sequences. For a sequence to be retained, a match of at least six nucleotides to both a V gene segment and a J gene segment was required. Rearrangements were called productive when the CDR3 lacked stop codons and stayed in frame with V and J; all others were non-productive. Following IMGT convention, CDR3 was defined as the stretch from the second conserved V-encoded cysteine up to the conserved J-encoded phenylalanine. In an earlier analysis of 550 to 650 of the donors, sequences lacking an unambiguous match to a single V gene segment were excluded. An earlier analysis of 587 of the donors classified V segments as functional when productive rearrangements were above 56.7% and as segregating when the standard deviation between donors was above 5%. A statistical classification framework was built to diagnose cytomegalovirus status from the catalog of TCR beta chain sequences. In a later analysis, TCR nucleotide sequences were compared against IMGT/GENE-DB human TR gene sequences so that V and J genes could be assigned. Using the TCRdist pipeline, a later analysis assigned CDR3 sequences along with most-parsimonious VDJ recombination scenarios. In a later analysis, each TCR beta chain was defined by its CDR3 amino acid sequence together with its V-gene family, and reads lacking a unique V-gene family were excluded. To address suspected cross-contamination and a sequencing artifact, a later analysis removed around 590 highly shared, low-generation-probability nucleotide sequences. In a later analysis, a clonal expansion index for each public chain was calculated from normalized within-repertoire ranks of inferred template counts. In a later analysis, generation probabilities were computed using a VDJ recombination model fitted to out-of-frame rearrangements, and the results were checked against IGoR. In a later analysis, TCR-TCR, TCR-HLA and TCR-CMV co-occurrence was scored with hypergeometric tests, and a repertoire-size bias correction was applied to TCR pairs. To estimate false discovery rates, a later analysis permuted the HLA or CMV assignments 20 times. In a later analysis, co-occurring TCRs were grouped with DBSCAN, and TCRdist sequence similarity was added when clustering was performed within HLA-allele-positive subsets. Repertoires with fewer than 30,000 or more than 120,000 public chains were left out of co-occurrence clustering, as were about 5 repertoires with anomalous nucleotide sharing. As stored in TCRdb, this immuneACCESS dataset retains in-frame rearrangements with V and J assigned. A fraction of the clones does not appear; measured against another copy, unresolved V genes explain less than half of the discrepancy, and the remainder lacks a known reason. The V and J calls and clone size were taken over from that table, and D and trimming were inferred from the DNA. Counted in this sample were roughly 120,000 clones; just under 70% of them appeared once. The ten largest account for about 5.5% of the sample.

The origin of this receptor is a woman aged 65 to 85 in good health and CMV-seropositive. Sample: PBMCs. This chain is built from TRBV27 and TRBJ1-1; the D gene remains uncertain. The CDR3 region: CASGPWSSGMNTEAFF. DNA sequence: TGTGCCAGCGGTCCTTGGAGCTCGGGGATGAACACTGAAGCTTTCTTT.